Each of the 17 T cell receptor beta chains below was sequenced from the same sample in a study of identical twins. TCRdb re-called the 5' RACE reads with MiXCR, one entry per CDR3 protein. The sample contains over 550,000 distinct CDR3 sequences, about 7% of which appear only once. These same records also appear under a second study, on yellow fever vaccine responses in identical twins.

Specimen: PBMCs. These receptors came from a woman younger than 30 in good health.

This clonotype has ten or more counts. V is TRBV20-1 and J is TRBJ2-7; TRBD1 aligns across 9 bases. The CDR3 loop spans 15 amino acids. Germline V lookup: CDR1 DFQATT, CDR2 SNEGSKA (reference sequence). J was trimmed by 4 bases and V by 6 bases; bases with no gene match: 13. The CDR3 DNA follows: TGCAGTGCCTTGAAAGGGGGGACAGGGTTTTACGAGCAGTACTTC. Translating gives CSALKGGTGFYEQYF.

A few counts support this clonotype. This chain joins TRBV11-1 and TRBJ2-7, with 9 nucleotides matching TRBD1. In germline, CDR1 is SGHAT, CDR2 FQDESV (reference sequence). Losses at the gene ends were 5 bases for V and 2 bases for J; bases not matched to a gene: 19. CDR3 length: 19 residues. The CDR3 here is CASSPGLVPTGTGTYEQYF. The CDR3 DNA reads TGTGCCAGCAGCCCCGGTTTGGTACCAACCGGGACAGGGACCTACGAGCAGTACTTC.

This clonotype was seen a few times. V is TRBV24-1 and J is TRBJ2-2; D call uncertain. The germline V and J ends were trimmed by 4 bases and 2 bases, with 13 bases remaining between them. Per germline, CDR1 KGHDR and CDR2 SFDVKD. The CDR3 spans 16 residues. The CDR3 DNA reads TGTGCCACCAGTGAGGCCTCCCGCATTAACACCGGGGAGCTGTTTTTT. The encoded protein is CATSEASRINTGELFF.

At least ten counts were recorded for this clonotype. The rearrangement uses TRBV20-1 and TRBJ2-2; the D gene is possibly TRBD2 (5 bases). The CDR3 is 14 amino acids. Trimming removed 0 bases at V and 2 bases at J, with 7 bases between. Germline CDR1 and CDR2: DFQATT and SNEGSKA (reference sequence). The CDR3 DNA follows: TGCAGTGCTAGAGACGGGATAAACACCGGGGAGCTGTTTTTT. This codes for CSARDGINTGELFF.

The chain is built from TRBV7-8 and TRBJ1-5, with 7 bases identical to TRBD1. Looked up from germline, CDR1 is SGHVS and CDR2 is FQNEAQ. The V gene end was trimmed by 4 bases and the J gene end by 3 bases; junction bases not matched to a gene: 21. The CDR3 runs to 20 residues. The CDR3 loop is CASSSGRLLGDRVVNQPQHF. Here the CDR3 DNA reads TGTGCCAGCAGCTCAGGCAGACTTTTGGGTGACAGGGTTGTCAATCAGCCCCAGCATTTT.

V is TRBV5-6 and J is TRBJ1-1; D is perhaps TRBD1 (6 bases). Germline V gene sequence: CDR1 SGHDT, CDR2 YYEEEE. The length of the CDR3 is 16 residues. The V and J ends lost 0 bases and 1 base respectively, with 13 bases between them. CDR3 amino acids: CASSLGQGYGNTEAFF. As DNA, the CDR3 is TGTGCCAGCAGCTTGGGGCAGGGGTACGGGAACACTGAAGCTTTCTTT.

This clonotype came up a few times. The V call is TRBV7-2, the J call TRBJ2-3, with 7 bases aligning to TRBD2. The CDR3 has 16 amino acids. CDR1 and CDR2 (germline): SGHTA, FQGNSA. After removal of 5 bases from V and 0 bases from J, the junction contained 8 bases not matched to a gene. The CDR3 loop reads CASSQQSGGSTDTQYF. Written as DNA, the CDR3 is TGTGCCAGCAGCCAACAGTCGGGAGGAAGCACAGATACGCAGTATTTT.

This clonotype was found a few times. CDR3 coding DNA: TGTGCCAGCAGCGTCCAGTACAATGAGCAGTTCTTC. This translates into CASSVQYNEQFF. The gene calls are TRBV9 and TRBJ2-1; D is ambiguous. Germline CDR1 reads SGDLS; CDR2 reads YYNGEE. The V and J ends lost 2 bases and 4 bases respectively, with 4 bases between them. This CDR3 has 12 residues.

The chain links TRBV20-1 to TRBJ2-2, with TRBD2 matching 9 bases. The CDR3 consists of 15 residues. The V segment lost 3 bases and the J segment 2 bases; nucleotides outside the gene matches: 4. The germline V gene has CDR1 DFQATT and CDR2 SNEGSKA (reference sequence). CDR3 nucleotides: TGCAGTGCTAGCGCGGGGGGGCTTAACACCGGGGAGCTGTTTTTT. Residues: CSASAGGLNTGELFF.

This clonotype was recorded at least ten times. The V and J genes are TRBV2 and TRBJ1-4; D might be TRBD1 (5 bases). The CDR3 totals 15 residues. Trimming cost V 4 bases and J 3 bases, with 12 bases left between them. CDR1 and CDR2 (germline): SNHLY, FYNNEI. The CDR3 DNA is TGTGCCAGCAGTGTCAGGGCTGGGGCTAATGAAAAACTGTTTTTT. Its translation: CASSVRAGANEKLFF.

Only a few counts were recorded for this clonotype. The CDR3 protein is CSAHRGINQPQHF. Written as DNA, the CDR3 is TGCAGTGCCCACCGGGGGATAAATCAGCCCCAGCATTTT. The J gene is TRBJ1-5, the V gene TRBV20-1; a possible D gene is TRBD1 (5 bases). This CDR3 comprises 13 residues. V was trimmed by 6 bases and J by 4 bases, leaving 13 bases between them. Germline assignment: CDR1 DFQATT and CDR2 SNEGSKA (reference sequence).

This clonotype has a handful of counts. The chain joins TRBV25-1 to TRBJ2-7; TRBD2 might be the D (6 bases). Trimming pared 0 bases from V and 9 bases from J, leaving 21 bases between. CDR3 length equals 16 residues. Germline V gives CDR1 MGHDK, CDR2 SYGVNS. In DNA, the CDR3 is TGTGCCAGCAGTGAATACGGAGTGGCGGGGACTGATGGGCAGTACTTC. Amino acid sequence: CASSEYGVAGTDGQYF.

This clonotype has just a few counts. The chain couples TRBV20-1 to TRBJ2-5; possibly TRBD1 for D (6 bases). Trimming stripped 6 bases from V and 5 bases from J, with 22 bases between. The CDR3 extends over 15 amino acids. The germline V gene encodes CDR1 DFQATT and CDR2 SNEGSKA (reference sequence). The chain's CDR3 is CSAHEGQWLGETQYF. CDR3 in DNA: TGCAGTGCCCATGAAGGACAGTGGTTGGGGGAGACCCAGTACTTC.

The table lists this clonotype with many counts. The chain recombines TRBV3-1 with TRBJ2-7; 11 bases agree with TRBD2. The CDR3 has 15 amino acids. After removal of 4 bases from V and 1 base from J, the junction contained 3 bases not matched to a gene. In germline, CDR1 is LGHDT, CDR2 YNNKEL (reference sequence). In nucleotides, the CDR3 is TGTGCCAGCAGCCCCACTAGCGGGGGTTCCTACGAGCAGTACTTC. This translates into CASSPTSGGSYEQYF.

J is TRBJ2-7 and V is TRBV20-1, with 10 nucleotides matching TRBD1. The ends lost 3 bases at V and 2 bases at J; junction bases unmatched: 4. This CDR3 has 14 residues. The germline gives CDR1 DFQATT, CDR2 SNEGSKA (reference sequence). The CDR3 is CSARWDRGTYEQYF. In DNA form, the CDR3 reads TGCAGTGCTAGGTGGGACAGGGGTACCTACGAGCAGTACTTC.

This clonotype was counted a few times. The chain recombines TRBV29-1 with TRBJ2-3; D remains unclear. With 1 base removed from V and 0 bases from J, the gap between germline ends came to 11 bases. Per germline, CDR1 SQVTM and CDR2 ANQGSEA. The CDR3 consists of 15 residues. The CDR3 protein is CSVEGRFPSTDTQYF. The CDR3 DNA is TGCAGCGTTGAAGGACGATTTCCTAGCACAGATACGCAGTATTTT.

The chain's CDR3 is CASSQTFGGTEAFF. The CDR3 DNA sequence: TGTGCCAGCAGCCAAACTTTCGGGGGGACTGAAGCTTTCTTT. The chain carries TRBV3-1 and TRBJ1-1; D is possibly TRBD1 (5 bases). The CDR3 is made up of 14 amino acids. Trimming removed 2 bases from V and 5 bases from J, with 12 bases in between. Germline assignment: CDR1 LGHDT and CDR2 YNNKEL (reference sequence).